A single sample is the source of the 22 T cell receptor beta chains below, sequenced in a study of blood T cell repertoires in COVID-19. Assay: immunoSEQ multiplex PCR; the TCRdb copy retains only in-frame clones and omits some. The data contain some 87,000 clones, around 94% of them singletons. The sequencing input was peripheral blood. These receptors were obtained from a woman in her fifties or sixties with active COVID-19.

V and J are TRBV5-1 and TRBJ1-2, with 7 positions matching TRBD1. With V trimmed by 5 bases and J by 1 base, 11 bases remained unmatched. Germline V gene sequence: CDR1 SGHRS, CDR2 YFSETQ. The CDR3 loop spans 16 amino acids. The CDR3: CASSPRGALDNYGYTF. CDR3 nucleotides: TGCGCCAGCAGTCCCAGGGGGGCGCTTGATAACTATGGCTACACCTTC.

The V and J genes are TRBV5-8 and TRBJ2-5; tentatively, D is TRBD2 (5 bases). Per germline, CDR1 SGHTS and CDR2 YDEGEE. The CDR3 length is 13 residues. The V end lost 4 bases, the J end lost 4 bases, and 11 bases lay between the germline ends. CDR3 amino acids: CASSPGLRETQYF. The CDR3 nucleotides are TGTGCCAGCAGCCCCGGACTCCGAGAGACCCAGTACTTC.

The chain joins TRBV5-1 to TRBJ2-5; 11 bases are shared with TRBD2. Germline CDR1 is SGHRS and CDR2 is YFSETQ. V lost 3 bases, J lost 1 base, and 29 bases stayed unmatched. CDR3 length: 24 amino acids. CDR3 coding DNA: TGCGCCAGCAGCTCGGGGTTTTTAAGTGGCCCCCGGTCAGGGACTAGCGGATCCCAAGAGACCCAGTACTTC. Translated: CASSSGFLSGPRSGTSGSQETQYF.

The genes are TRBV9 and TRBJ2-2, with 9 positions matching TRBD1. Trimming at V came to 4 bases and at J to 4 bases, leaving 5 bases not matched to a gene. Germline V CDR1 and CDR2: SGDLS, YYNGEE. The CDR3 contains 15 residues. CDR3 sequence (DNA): TGTGCCAGCAGCCTAGGGACAGGGTCCACCGGGGAGCTGTTTTTT. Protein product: CASSLGTGSTGELFF. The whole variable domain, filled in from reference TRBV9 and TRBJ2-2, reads DSGVTQTPKHLITATGQRVTLRCSPRSGDLSVYWYQQSLDQGLQFLIQYYNGEERAKGNILERFSAQQFPDLHSELNLSSLELGDSALYFCASSLGTGSTGELFFGEGSRLTVL.

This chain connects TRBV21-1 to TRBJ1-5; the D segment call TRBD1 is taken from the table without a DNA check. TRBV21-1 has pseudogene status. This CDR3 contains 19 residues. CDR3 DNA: TGTGCCAGCAGCCAACCGGGACAGGGTCTTCTCGGGAGCAATCAGCCCCAGCATTTT. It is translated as CASSQPGQGLLGSNQPQHF.

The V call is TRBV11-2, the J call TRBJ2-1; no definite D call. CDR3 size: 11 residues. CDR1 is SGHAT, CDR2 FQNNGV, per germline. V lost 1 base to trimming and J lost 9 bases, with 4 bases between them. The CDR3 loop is CASSLAVEQFF. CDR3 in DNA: TGTGCCAGCAGCTTAGCGGTTGAGCAGTTCTTC.

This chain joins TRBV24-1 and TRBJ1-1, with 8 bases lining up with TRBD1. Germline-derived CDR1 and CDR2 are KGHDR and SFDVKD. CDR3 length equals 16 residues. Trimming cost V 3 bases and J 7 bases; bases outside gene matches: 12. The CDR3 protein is CATSDPNDRGTNEAFF. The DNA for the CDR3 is TGTGCCACCAGTGATCCGAATGACAGGGGTACCAATGAAGCTTTCTTT.

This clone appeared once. The CDR3 bases are TGTGCCAGCAGTCAGAGACTAGCGCGCAATGAGCAGTTCTTC. Its translation is CASSQRLARNEQFF. The chain carries TRBV27 and TRBJ2-1; 8 bases are shared with TRBD2. The CDR3 is 14 residues long. J gave up 6 bases and V 5 bases, and 6 bases lay outside the gene matches. Germline V gene data show CDR1 as MNHEY and CDR2 as SMNVEV (reference sequence).

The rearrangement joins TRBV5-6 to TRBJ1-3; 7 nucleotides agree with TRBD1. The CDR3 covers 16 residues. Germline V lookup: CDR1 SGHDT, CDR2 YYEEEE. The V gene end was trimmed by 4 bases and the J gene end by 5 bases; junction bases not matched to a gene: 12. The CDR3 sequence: CASSRRETGFRNTIYF. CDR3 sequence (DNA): TGTGCCAGCAGCAGGCGCGAGACAGGGTTCAGAAACACCATATATTTT.

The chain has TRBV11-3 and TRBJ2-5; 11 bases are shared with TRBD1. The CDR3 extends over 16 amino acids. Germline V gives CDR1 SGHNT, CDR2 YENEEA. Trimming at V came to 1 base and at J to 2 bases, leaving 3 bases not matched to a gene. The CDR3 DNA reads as TGTGCCAGCAGCTTAGCAGGGACAGGGGGTCAAGAGACCCAGTACTTC. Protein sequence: CASSLAGTGGQETQYF. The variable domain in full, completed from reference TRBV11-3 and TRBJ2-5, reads EAGVVQSPRYKIIEKKQPVAFWCNPISGHNTLYWYLQNLGQGPELLIRYENEEAVDDSQLPKDRFSAERLKGVDSTLKIQPAELGDSAVYLCASSLAGTGGQETQYFGPGTRLLVL.

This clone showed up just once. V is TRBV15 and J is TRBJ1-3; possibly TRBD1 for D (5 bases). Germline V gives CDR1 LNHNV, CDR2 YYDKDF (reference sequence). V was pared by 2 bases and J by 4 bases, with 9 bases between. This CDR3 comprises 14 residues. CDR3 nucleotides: TGTGCCACCAGCAGAAAGACAGAAGGAAACACCATATATTTT. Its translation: CATSRKTEGNTIYF.

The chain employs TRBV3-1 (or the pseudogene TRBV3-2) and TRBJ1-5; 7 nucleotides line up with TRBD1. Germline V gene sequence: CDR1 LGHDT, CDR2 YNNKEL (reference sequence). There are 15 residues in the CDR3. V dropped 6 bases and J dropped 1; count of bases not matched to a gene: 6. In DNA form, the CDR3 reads TGTGCCAGCAGTCCTTCGGGACAGAGCAATCAGCCCCAGCATTTT. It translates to CASSPSGQSNQPQHF.

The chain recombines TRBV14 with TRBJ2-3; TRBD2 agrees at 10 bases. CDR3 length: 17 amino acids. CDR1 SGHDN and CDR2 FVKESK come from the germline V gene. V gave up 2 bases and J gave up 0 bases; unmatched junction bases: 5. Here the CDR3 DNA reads TGTGCCAGCAGCCAACAATGGACTAGCGGTAGCACAGATACGCAGTATTTT. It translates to CASSQQWTSGSTDTQYF.

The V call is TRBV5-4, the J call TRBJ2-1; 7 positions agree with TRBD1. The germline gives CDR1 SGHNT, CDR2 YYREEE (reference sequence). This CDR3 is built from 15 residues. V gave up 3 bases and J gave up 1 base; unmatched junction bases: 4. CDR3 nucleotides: TGTGCCAGCAGCTATGACAGGGAGTCCTACAATGAGCAGTTCTTC. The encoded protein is CASSYDRESYNEQFF.

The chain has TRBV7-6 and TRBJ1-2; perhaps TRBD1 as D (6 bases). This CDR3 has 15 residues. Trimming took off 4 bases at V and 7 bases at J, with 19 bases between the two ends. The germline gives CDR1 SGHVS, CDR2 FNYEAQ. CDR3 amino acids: CASSWTQGDLSGYTF. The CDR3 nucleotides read TGTGCCAGCAGCTGGACACAGGGTGATCTTAGTGGCTACACCTTC.

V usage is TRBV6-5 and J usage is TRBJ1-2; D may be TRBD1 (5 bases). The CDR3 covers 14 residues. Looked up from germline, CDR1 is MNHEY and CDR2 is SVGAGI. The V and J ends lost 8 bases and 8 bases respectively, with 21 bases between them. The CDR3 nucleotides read TGTGCCAGCGGCCAGTCTGGGCAGGGTACGGGCTACACCTTC. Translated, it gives CASGQSGQGTGYTF.

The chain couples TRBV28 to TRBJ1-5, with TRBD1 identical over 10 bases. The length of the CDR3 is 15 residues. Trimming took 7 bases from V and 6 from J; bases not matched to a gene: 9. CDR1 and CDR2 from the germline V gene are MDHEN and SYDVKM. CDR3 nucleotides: TGTGCCAGCACCCCGAGGGACAGGGGCGTTCAGCCCCAGCATTTT. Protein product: CASTPRDRGVQPQHF.

CDR3 sequence reads: CASREQGTPYEQYF. In DNA form, the CDR3 reads TGTGCCAGCAGAGAGCAAGGGACACCCTACGAGCAGTACTTC. The rearrangement joins TRBV28 to TRBJ2-7, with D maybe TRBD1 (6 bases). CDR1 is MDHEN and CDR2 is SYDVKM in the germline V gene. This CDR3 is 14 amino acids long. Trimming removed 6 bases from V and 2 bases from J, with 14 bases in between.

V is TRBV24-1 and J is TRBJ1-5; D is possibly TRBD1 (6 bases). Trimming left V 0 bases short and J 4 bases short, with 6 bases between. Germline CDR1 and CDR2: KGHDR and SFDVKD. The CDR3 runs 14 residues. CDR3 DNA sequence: TGTGCCACCAGTGATTTGACAGGGAATCAGCCCCAGCATTTT. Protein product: CATSDLTGNQPQHF.

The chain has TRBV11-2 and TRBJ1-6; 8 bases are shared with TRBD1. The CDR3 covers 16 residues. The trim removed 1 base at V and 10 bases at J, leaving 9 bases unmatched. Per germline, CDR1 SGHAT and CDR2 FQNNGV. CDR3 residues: CASSLGPAGGSSPLHF. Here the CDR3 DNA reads TGTGCCAGCAGCTTAGGTCCCGCAGGGGGCAGCTCACCCCTCCACTTT.

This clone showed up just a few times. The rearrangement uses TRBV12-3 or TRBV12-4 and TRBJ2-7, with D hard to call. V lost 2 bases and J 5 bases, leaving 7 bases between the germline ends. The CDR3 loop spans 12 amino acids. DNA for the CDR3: TGTGCCAGCAGTTTACGAGAGCACGAGCAGTACTTC. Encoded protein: CASSLREHEQYF.

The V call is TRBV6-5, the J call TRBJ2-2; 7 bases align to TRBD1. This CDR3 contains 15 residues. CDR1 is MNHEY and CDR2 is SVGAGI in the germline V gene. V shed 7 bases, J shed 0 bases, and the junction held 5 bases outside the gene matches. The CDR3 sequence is CASTPRGPNTGELFF. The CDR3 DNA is TGTGCCAGCACTCCGAGGGGGCCGAACACCGGGGAGCTGTTTTTT.